The clone carrying this T cell receptor (beta chain) was detected a few times. The data derive from a study of patients and donors after allogeneic stem cell transplantation. In TCRdb, the RT-PCR reads were re-called with MiXCR into one record per CDR3 protein. The table has fewer than 500,000 distinct CDR3 sequences, roughly 17% seen once. The CDR3 contains 13 residues. The germline CDR1 and CDR2 sequences are SNHLY and FYNNEI. Trimming removed 4 bases at V and 13 bases at J, with 19 bases between. The receptor was isolated from a human donor who was either an allogeneic HSCT recipient or a stem cell or donor lymphocyte infusion donor (not recorded which). It is not recorded whose cells these are; they may come from a transplant donor. What was sequenced was blood, either unsorted or a sorted T cell fraction (not recorded which). This chain uses TRBV2 with TRBJ1-2, with a possible D match to TRBD1 (5 bases). CDR3 sequence reads: CASSVAGDVNCTF. CDR3 in DNA: TGTGCCAGCAGTGTCGCGGGGGATGTTAATTGCACCTTC.